Below, one TCR beta chain is given with its context. Here immunoSEQ multiplex PCR was the method, and the copy in TCRdb shows in-frame clones only, minus some. The repertoire includes roughly 240,000 clones, about 89% of them detected once, and roughly 1.6% sits in the top ten. The sample comes from a study of blood T cell repertoires in COVID-19. The V and J ends lost 0 bases and 3 bases respectively, with 6 bases between them. This CDR3 region has 13 residues. Germline V lookup: CDR1 MGHRA, CDR2 YSYEKL. The sequence derives from a woman aged 55-70 years who had recovered from COVID-19. This chain links TRBV4-1 with TRBJ2-7; D uncertain. The sample comprised peripheral blood. The CDR3 region is CASSQDNSYEQYF. The CDR3 DNA reads as TGCGCCAGCAGCCAAGACAATAGCTACGAGCAGTACTTC.